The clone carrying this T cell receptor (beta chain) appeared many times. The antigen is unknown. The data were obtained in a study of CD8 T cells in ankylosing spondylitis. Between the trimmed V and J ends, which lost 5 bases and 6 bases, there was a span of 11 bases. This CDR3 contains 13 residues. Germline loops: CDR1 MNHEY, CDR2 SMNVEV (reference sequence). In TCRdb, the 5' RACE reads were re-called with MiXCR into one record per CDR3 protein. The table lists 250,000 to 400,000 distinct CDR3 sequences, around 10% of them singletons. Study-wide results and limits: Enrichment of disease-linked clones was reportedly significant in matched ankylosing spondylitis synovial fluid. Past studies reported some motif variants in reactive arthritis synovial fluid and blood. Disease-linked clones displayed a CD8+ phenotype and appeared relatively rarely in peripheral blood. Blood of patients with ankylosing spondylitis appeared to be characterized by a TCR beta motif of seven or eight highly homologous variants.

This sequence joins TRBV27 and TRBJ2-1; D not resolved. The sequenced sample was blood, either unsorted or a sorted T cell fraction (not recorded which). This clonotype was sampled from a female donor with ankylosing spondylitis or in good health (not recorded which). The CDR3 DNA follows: TGTGCCAGCAGTCCACTATTTAGCAATGAGCAGTTCTTC. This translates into CASSPLFSNEQFF.